This TCR beta chain was profiled in a study of T cell repertoires in cytomegalovirus infection. General observations from the study: Within the response measured ex vivo, HLA-C-restricted CMV-specific TCR beta clonotypes were dominant.

Via MiXCR, TCRdb re-called the reads, giving one row per CDR3 protein. The table lists some 270,000 distinct CDR3 sequences, 20% to 25% of them singletons. This clonotype showed up just a few times. Antigen: not known. The V and J ends lost 3 bases and 9 bases, in that order; junction bases with no gene match: 1. Germline CDR1 reads SGHTA; CDR2 reads FQGNSA. CDR3 length: 13 amino acids. Material: cultured PBMCs, obtained from culture after CMV antigen stimulation. V and J are TRBV7-2 and TRBJ2-2, with 10 bases aligning to TRBD1. The sequence was obtained from a human donor in good health (CMV status not recorded). Some clones in this sample may be carry-over from other donors' samples. CDR3 protein: CASSLTGGWELFF. CDR3 in DNA: TGTGCCAGCAGCTTGACAGGGGGCTGGGAGCTGTTTTTT.